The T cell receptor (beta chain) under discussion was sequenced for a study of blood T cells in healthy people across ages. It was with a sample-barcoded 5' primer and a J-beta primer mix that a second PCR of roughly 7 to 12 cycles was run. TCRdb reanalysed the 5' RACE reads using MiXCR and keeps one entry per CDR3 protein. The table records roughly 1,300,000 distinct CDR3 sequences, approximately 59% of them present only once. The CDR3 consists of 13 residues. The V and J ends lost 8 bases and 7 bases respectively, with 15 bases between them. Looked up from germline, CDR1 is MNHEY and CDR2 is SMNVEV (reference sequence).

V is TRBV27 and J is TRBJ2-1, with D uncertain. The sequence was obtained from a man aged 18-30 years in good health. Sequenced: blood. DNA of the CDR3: TGTGCCAGCGGTGACTGGGCCTGGAATGAGCAGTTCTTC. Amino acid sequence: CASGDWAWNEQFF.